This T cell receptor beta chain was found in a study of OX40 agonist ivuxolimab in advanced cancers. At the level of the study: Patients receiving dose escalation had hepatocellular carcinoma, melanoma, renal cell or head and neck cancer. Findings and limits, study-wide: A proportion of nonresponders additionally exhibited low normalized T-cell clonal expansion.

Trimming stripped 6 bases from V and 14 bases from J, with 14 bases between. Per germline, CDR1 DFQATT and CDR2 SNEGSKA (reference sequence). The CDR3 is 11 residues long. TCRdb keeps only in-frame clones here, not all; method: immunoSEQ multiplex PCR. The table records 60,000 to 70,000 clones, over 75% of them present only once. This clone was recorded a few times. Its matching antigen is unknown. J is TRBJ1-6 and V is TRBV20-1; possible D gene TRBD1, 6 bases. This clonotype was sampled from an adult with an advanced solid tumor such as melanoma, head and neck, liver or kidney cancer. Sequences were derived from CD4+ or CD8+ T cells sorted from blood, sampled in a trial of the OX40 agonist ivuxolimab. The CDR3 nucleotides are TGCAGTGCAAGACAGGCCGAGACCCTCCACTTT. It is translated as CSARQAETLHF.